Presented here are 30 T cell receptor beta chains from one specimen sequenced in a study. TCRdb re-called the RT-PCR reads with MiXCR, one entry per CDR3 protein. The table includes about 680,000 distinct CDR3 sequences, more than 13% detected once. The sequenced sample was memory CD4+ T cells from blood. The receptor set was obtained from a female donor in good health, serving as a healthy control.

CDR3 region: CASSLGISAYNEQFF. CDR3 nucleotide sequence: TGCGCCAGCAGCTTGGGGATAAGCGCGTACAATGAGCAGTTCTTC. The chain employs TRBV5-1 and TRBJ2-1; D not resolved. Germline V gene lookup returns CDR1 SGHRS and CDR2 YFSETQ. The CDR3 has 15 residues. Deletions cut 0 bases from V and 4 bases from J, with 11 bases between.

In its sample, this clonotype was seen many times. The chain recombines TRBV5-1 with TRBJ1-2, with 7 bases that match TRBD1. Trimming cost V 4 bases and J 1 base; bases outside gene matches: 7. The CDR3 has 15 amino acids. Germline V gene sequence: CDR1 SGHRS, CDR2 YFSETQ. CDR3 coding DNA: TGCGCCAGCAGCCCGTGGGACAGATTTAACTATGGCTACACCTTC. It yields the protein CASSPWDRFNYGYTF. The whole variable domain, remainder taken from reference TRBV5-1 and TRBJ1-2, is KAGVTQTPRYLIKTRGQQVTLSCSPISGHRSVSWYQQTPGQGLQFLFEYFSETQRNKGNFPGRFSGRQFSNSRSEMNVSTLELGDSALYLCASSPWDRFNYGYTFGSGTRLTVV.

This clonotype came up many times. The chain uses TRBV20-1 and TRBJ2-1, with a weak D call TRBD1 (6 bases). V lost 3 bases to trimming and J lost 2 bases, with 20 bases between them. The CDR3 contains 17 residues. CDR1 is DFQATT, CDR2 SNEGSKA, per germline (reference sequence). CDR3 nucleotide sequence: TGCAGTGCTAGTTTCAGGGGCCGGGCTTCAACCTACAATGAGCAGTTCTTC. Its protein product is CSASFRGRASTYNEQFF.

This clonotype was counted between two and nine times. This rearrangement joins TRBV20-1 to TRBJ1-6; 8 nucleotides align to TRBD1. The germline CDR1 and CDR2 sequences are DFQATT and SNEGSKA (reference sequence). V lost 6 bases to trimming and J lost 7 bases; unmatched junction nucleotides: 8. This CDR3 has 14 amino acids. The CDR3 bases are TGCAGTGCAAGGGACAGGACTGGCAATTCACCCCTCCACTTT. This codes for CSARDRTGNSPLHF.

This clonotype has a handful of counts. The chain combines TRBV15 with TRBJ1-4; no clear D gene. V was clipped by 0 bases and J by 4 bases, with 9 bases between them. CDR3 size: 15 residues. The V gene's germline CDR1 is LNHNV and CDR2 YYDKDF (reference sequence). CDR3 protein: CATSRDHAVNEKLFF. The CDR3 region has the DNA TGTGCCACCAGCAGAGATCATGCGGTTAATGAAAAACTGTTTTTT. Full variable domain (outside the CDR3, taken from reference TRBV15 and TRBJ1-4): DAMVIQNPRYQVTQFGKPVTLSCSQTLNHNVMYWYQQKSSQAPKLLFHYYDKDFNNEADTPDNFQSRRPNTSFCFLDIRSPGLGDTAMYLCATSRDHAVNEKLFFGSGTQLSVL.

This clonotype was counted between two and nine times. This sequence joins TRBV3-1 and TRBJ1-3, with D tentatively TRBD1 (5 bases). This CDR3 has 12 residues. Germline CDR1 reads LGHDT; CDR2 reads YNNKEL (reference sequence). Trimming removed 3 bases at V and 8 bases at J, with 8 bases between. The CDR3 region has the DNA TGTGCCAGCAGCCATTGGGACGACACCATATATTTT. Its translation is CASSHWDDTIYF.

The V call is TRBV20-1, the J call TRBJ1-5; D is unclear. Trimming pared 7 bases from V and 2 bases from J, leaving 9 bases between. The CDR3 length is 12 residues. The germline gives CDR1 DFQATT, CDR2 SNEGSKA (reference sequence). The chain's CDR3 is CSGGSGNQPQHF. In DNA, the CDR3 is TGCAGTGGAGGCTCTGGCAATCAGCCCCAGCATTTT.

The sample holds a few counts of this clonotype. The gene calls are TRBV20-1 and TRBJ1-2; 11 bases align to TRBD1. J was trimmed by 4 bases and V by 6 bases; bases with no gene match: 4. The germline CDR1 and CDR2 sequences are DFQATT and SNEGSKA (reference sequence). The CDR3 is 13 amino acids. The CDR3 sequence: CSAQDRGLYGYTF. The CDR3 DNA reads TGCAGTGCCCAGGACAGGGGGCTCTATGGCTACACCTTC.

This clonotype was counted at least ten times. V is TRBV4-3 and J is TRBJ2-1; 9 bases agree with TRBD1. Per the germline V gene, CDR1 is LGHNA and CDR2 is YSLEER. The CDR3 is 15 amino acids. V gave up 4 bases and J gave up 6 bases; unmatched junction bases: 7. CDR3 coding DNA: TGCGCCAGCAGCCCGGGACAGGGAGGCGTCAATGAGCAGTTCTTC. Translation: CASSPGQGGVNEQFF.

The J gene is TRBJ2-3, the V gene TRBV10-3, with D perhaps matching TRBD1 or TRBD2 (5 bases each). V dropped 11 bases and J dropped 1 base, with 13 bases sitting between them. The length of the CDR3 is 13 residues. Germline-derived CDR1 and CDR2 are ENHRY and SYGVKD. CDR3 loop: CASRGFGTDTQYF. CDR3 coding DNA: TGTGCCTCGAGGGGCTTCGGCACAGATACGCAGTATTTT.

A few counts support this clonotype. V gene TRBV7-2 combines with J gene TRBJ1-6; D is unclear. The CDR3 is made up of 15 amino acids. Germline CDR1 SGHTA, CDR2 FQGNSA. Between the trimmed V and J ends, which lost 1 base and 8 bases, there was a span of 12 bases. Here the CDR3 DNA reads TGTGCCAGCAGCTTAGTAGTCCGCGGGGATTCACCCCTCCACTTT. Translating gives CASSLVVRGDSPLHF.

V gene TRBV6-2 or TRBV6-3 combines with J gene TRBJ1-2; 8 bases are a match to TRBD1. The CDR3 has 16 amino acids. J lost 6 bases, V lost 5 bases, and 14 bases had no gene match. Germline V gene sequence: CDR1 MNHEY, CDR2 SVGEGT. CDR3 amino acids: CASSLGGQGRPHGYTF. For the CDR3, the DNA is TGTGCCAGCAGTCTCGGAGGACAGGGTCGACCGCATGGCTACACCTTC.

The chain joins TRBV5-6 to TRBJ2-1; no definite D call. CDR3 length: 14 residues. Germline CDR1 SGHDT, CDR2 YYEEEE. The ends were cut back, 1 base at V and 6 bases at J, with 11 bases in the middle. CDR3 residues: CASSLLVTVNEQFF. Written as DNA, the CDR3 is TGTGCCAGCAGCTTGCTCGTGACCGTCAATGAGCAGTTCTTC.

The chain uses TRBV5-1 and TRBJ2-2; D call uncertain. Per germline, CDR1 SGHRS and CDR2 YFSETQ. The V end was cut by 3 bases, the J end by 6 bases, with 9 bases between. This CDR3 is built from 13 residues. The CDR3 sequence: CASSSTSAGELFF. The DNA for the CDR3 is TGCGCCAGCAGCTCCACGTCGGCCGGGGAGCTGTTTTTT.

This clonotype was observed a few times. The rearrangement links TRBV11-2 to TRBJ1-2; tentatively, D is TRBD1 (6 bases). CDR3 length: 15 amino acids. CDR1 and CDR2 (germline): SGHAT, FQNNGV. Trimming pared 3 bases from V and 1 base from J, leaving 12 bases between. CDR3 residues: CASSLDSSFNYGYTF. The CDR3 bases are TGTGCCAGCAGCTTGGACAGCTCCTTTAACTATGGCTACACCTTC.

The sample holds many counts of this clonotype. The V gene is TRBV4-2, the J gene TRBJ2-7; 10 positions agree with TRBD2. After removal of 4 bases from V and 1 base from J, the junction contained 7 bases not matched to a gene. Germline V gene data show CDR1 as LGHNA and CDR2 as YNFKEQ. This CDR3 comprises 16 residues. The CDR3 loop reads CASSLYSSGSSYEQYF. CDR3 bases: TGTGCCAGCAGCCTTTACTCTAGCGGGAGTTCCTACGAGCAGTACTTC.

This clonotype was observed many times. The rearrangement uses TRBV12-3 or TRBV12-4 and TRBJ2-3; no definite D call. V lost 5 bases to trimming and J lost 4 bases, with 4 bases between them. The CDR3 runs 11 residues. CDR3 nucleotides: TGTGCCAGCAGTGAAGCAGATACGCAGTATTTT. It translates to CASSEADTQYF.

This clonotype has more than one count but fewer than ten. V usage is TRBV24-1 and J usage is TRBJ2-5; no clear D gene. In germline, CDR1 is KGHDR, CDR2 SFDVKD. Trimming removed 3 bases from V and 1 base from J, with 11 bases in between. The CDR3 totals 15 residues. This chain's CDR3 is CATSDVRTVQETQYF. The CDR3 nucleotides read TGTGCCACCAGTGATGTGAGGACGGTCCAAGAGACCCAGTACTTC.

The V gene is TRBV24-1, the J gene TRBJ2-2, with D perhaps matching TRBD1 or TRBD2 (6 bases each). V lost 10 bases, J lost 5 bases, and 16 bases lay in between. The CDR3 is 14 amino acids. From germline, CDR1 is KGHDR and CDR2 SFDVKD. The CDR3 sequence: CATEDGGGTGELFF. The CDR3 nucleotides are TGTGCCACAGAGGACGGAGGGGGAACCGGGGAGCTGTTTTTT.

The J gene is TRBJ2-7, the V gene TRBV7-2; no clear D gene. CDR1 and CDR2 (germline): SGHTA, FQGNSA. Trimming pared 1 base from V and 7 bases from J, leaving 11 bases between. The CDR3 totals 13 residues. CDR3 residues: CASSLDPRAEQYF. DNA of the CDR3: TGTGCCAGCAGCTTAGATCCCCGGGCGGAGCAGTACTTC.

This clonotype has a handful of counts. The rearrangement uses TRBV6-6 and TRBJ1-1; D is unresolved. Trimming took 2 bases from V and 5 from J, leaving 12 bases between them. This CDR3 region has 14 residues. Germline V gene lookup returns CDR1 MNHNY and CDR2 SVGAGI (reference sequence). The CDR3 DNA reads TGTGCCAGCAGTTACACCGGGGAGGGTACTGAAGCTTTCTTT. It yields the protein CASSYTGEGTEAFF.

This clonotype came up once. The chain joins TRBV30 to TRBJ2-5; no definite D call. Trimming stripped 4 bases from V and 4 bases from J, with 10 bases between. The CDR3 consists of 12 residues. Germline CDR1 and CDR2: GTSNPN and SVGIG (reference sequence). The CDR3 sequence: CAWNVGGETQYF. CDR3 DNA sequence: TGTGCCTGGAATGTCGGCGGAGAGACCCAGTACTTC. Using reference TRBV30 and TRBJ2-5 for the parts outside the CDR3, the full variable domain is SQTIHQWPATLVQPVGSPLSLECTVEGTSNPNLYWYRQAAGRGLQLLFYSVGIGQISSEVPQNLSASRPQDRQFILSSKKLLLSDSGFYLCAWNVGGETQYFGPGTRLLVL.

The gene calls are TRBV2 and TRBJ2-5; tentatively, D is TRBD1 or TRBD2 (6 bases each). This CDR3 comprises 16 residues. V lost 4 bases to trimming and J lost 5 bases, with 20 bases between them. Germline V CDR1 and CDR2: SNHLY, FYNNEI. The CDR3: CASSGVARGGGETQYF. The CDR3 DNA reads TGTGCCAGCAGTGGAGTGGCCAGGGGAGGAGGCGAGACCCAGTACTTC.

The V call is TRBV9, the J call TRBJ2-7; no firm D call. The CDR3 covers 14 residues. Germline assignment: CDR1 SGDLS and CDR2 YYNGEE. With 0 bases removed from V and 6 bases from J, the gap between germline ends came to 13 bases. Here the CDR3 DNA reads TGTGCCAGCAGCGTAGACCCAGCGAGAGGCGAGCAGTACTTC. It encodes CASSVDPARGEQYF. Based on the CDR3 plus reference TRBV9 and TRBJ2-7, the full variable domain is DSGVTQTPKHLITATGQRVTLRCSPRSGDLSVYWYQQSLDQGLQFLIQYYNGEERAKGNILERFSAQQFPDLHSELNLSSLELGDSALYFCASSVDPARGEQYFGPGTRLTVT.

The chain uses TRBV19 and TRBJ1-3; a weak D match, TRBD1 (6 bases). V was shortened by 4 bases and J by 0 bases, with 10 bases between the two germline ends. The germline V gene has CDR1 LNHDA and CDR2 SQIVND (reference sequence). The CDR3 has 15 amino acids. The CDR3 loop reads CASSTGQLSGNTIYF. CDR3 sequence (DNA): TGTGCCAGTAGTACAGGACAGCTCTCTGGAAACACCATATATTTT.

V gene TRBV15 combines with J gene TRBJ1-1, with D uncertain. V shed 1 base and J shed 1 base, with 7 bases lying between them. The CDR3 is 14 amino acids. Per germline, CDR1 LNHNV and CDR2 YYDKDF (reference sequence). CDR3 region: CATSRGVQNTEAFF. The CDR3 DNA sequence: TGTGCCACCAGCAGAGGAGTGCAGAACACTGAAGCTTTCTTT.

DNA of the CDR3: TGTGCCACTGCGGACAGAACCTCTGGGGCCAACGTCCTGACTTTC. It codes for CATADRTSGANVLTF. This chain joins TRBV21-1 and TRBJ2-6; no DNA check was done on the table's D call, TRBD1. TRBV21-1 is deemed a pseudogene. The CDR3 covers 15 residues.

The chain recombines TRBV11-2 with TRBJ2-2, with TRBD1 matching 10 bases. There are 16 residues in the CDR3. Trimming cost V 5 bases and J 6 bases; bases outside gene matches: 9. CDR1 and CDR2 (germline): SGHAT, FQNNGV. The CDR3 DNA follows: TGTGCCAGCAGCCTCCGGGACAGGGGAGCTGCCGGGGAGCTGTTTTTT. It specifies CASSLRDRGAAGELFF.

This chain links TRBV28 with TRBJ2-1; D remains unclear. Germline-derived CDR1 and CDR2 are MDHEN and SYDVKM. CDR3 size: 13 residues. V lost 6 bases and J 3 bases, leaving 9 bases between the germline ends. The CDR3 here is CASRPTYYNEQFF. For the CDR3, the DNA is TGTGCCAGCAGACCCACTTACTACAATGAGCAGTTCTTC.

The gene calls are TRBV28 and TRBJ2-1, with 14 nucleotides matching TRBD2. The germline gives CDR1 MDHEN, CDR2 SYDVKM. V was clipped by 4 bases and J by 7 bases; unmatched bases: 9. The CDR3 is 17 residues long. The CDR3 DNA sequence: TGTGCCAGCAGTTCATCGGGACTAGCGGGAGTTATGAATGAGCAGTTCTTC. Translating gives CASSSSGLAGVMNEQFF.